This TCR beta chain is from a study of blood T cell repertoires in COVID-19. Study at large: The origin of the acute and convalescent COVID-19 samples was the United States, Italy and Spain. T cells, B-cell-depleted T cells, or PBMCs supplied cDNA or gDNA.

This table comes from immunoSEQ multiplex PCR, and its TCRdb copy is limited to in-frame clones, with some not included. Counted here are about 300,000 clones, 85% to 90% occurring once; the ten biggest clones make up about 4%. The CDR3 length is 14 residues. The V end lost 7 bases, the J end lost 0 bases, and 12 bases lay between the germline ends. Germline V gene data show CDR1 as SGHVS and CDR2 as FQNEAQ. Two consecutive negative NP/OP PCR tests, clearance, or resolved symptoms defined Cohort 3 recovery. Sequencing was carried out using PBMCs or T cells enriched from blood (not recorded which). The origin of this receptor is a man younger than 40 who had recovered from COVID-19. The gene calls are TRBV7-8 and TRBJ1-1; possible D gene TRBD1, 5 bases. As DNA, the CDR3 is TGTGCCAGCACCTGGGGGGGGATGAACACTGAAGCTTTCTTT. Translated, it gives CASTWGGMNTEAFF. The variable domain in full, with the rest retrieved from reference TRBV7-8 and TRBJ1-1, is GAGVSQSPRYKVAKRGQDVALRCDPISGHVSLFWYQQALGQGPEFLTYFQNEAQLDKSGLPSDRFFAERPEGSVSTLKIQRTQQEDSAVYLCASTWGGMNTEAFFGQGTRLTVV.